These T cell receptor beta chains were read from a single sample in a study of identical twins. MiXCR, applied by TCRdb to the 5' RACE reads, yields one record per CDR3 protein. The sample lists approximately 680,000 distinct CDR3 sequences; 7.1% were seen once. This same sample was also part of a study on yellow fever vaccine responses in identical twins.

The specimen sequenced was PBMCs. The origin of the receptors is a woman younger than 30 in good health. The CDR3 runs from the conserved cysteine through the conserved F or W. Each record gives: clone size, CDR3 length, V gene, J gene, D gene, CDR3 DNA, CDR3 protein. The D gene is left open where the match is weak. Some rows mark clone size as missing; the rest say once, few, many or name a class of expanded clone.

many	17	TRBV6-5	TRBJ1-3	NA	TGTGCCAGCAGTTATACCGCGACAGGAGCTCCTGAAAACACCATATATTTT	CASSYTATGAPENTIYF
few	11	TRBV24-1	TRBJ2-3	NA	TGTGCCACCAGTGCGTACGATACGCAGTATTTT	CATSAYDTQYF
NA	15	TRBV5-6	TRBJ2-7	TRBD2	TGTGCCAGCAGCATTTCTAGCGGGTACTCCTACGAGCAGTACTTC	CASSISSGYSYEQYF
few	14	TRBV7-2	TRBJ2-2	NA	TGTGCCAGCATCCCCGCGACGGGGACCGGGGAGCTGTTTTTT	CASIPATGTGELFF
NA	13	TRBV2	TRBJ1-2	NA	TGTGCCAGCAGTGAAGGGGCCTTGGGAGGCTACACCTTC	CASSEGALGGYTF
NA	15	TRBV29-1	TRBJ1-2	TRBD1	TGCAGTCGGCCACCGGGACAGGGTAGGAACTATGGCTACACCTTC	CSRPPGQGRNYGYTF
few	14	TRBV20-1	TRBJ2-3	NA	TGCAGTGCTAGTCGAGGGGAAGTGGCCGATACGCAGTATTTT	CSASRGEVADTQYF
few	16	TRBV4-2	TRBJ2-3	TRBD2	TGTGCCAGCAGCCAAGTGATAGCGGGCAACACAGATACGCAGTATTTT	CASSQVIAGNTDTQYF
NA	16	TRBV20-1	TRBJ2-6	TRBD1	TGCAGTGCGCAGTCGGACAGGGGATCAGGGGCCAACGTCCTGACTTTC	CSAQSDRGSGANVLTF
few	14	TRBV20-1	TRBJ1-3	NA	TGCAGTGCTAGAGAAAGGGAAACTGGAAACACCATATATTTT	CSARERETGNTIYF
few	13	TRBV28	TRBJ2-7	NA	TGTGCCAGCACCTTGGGATGGGGGGACGAGCAGTACTTC	CASTLGWGDEQYF
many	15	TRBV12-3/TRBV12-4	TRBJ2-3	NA	TGTGCCAGCAGACTCCCCGGGACTAGCACAGATACGCAGTATTTT	CASRLPGTSTDTQYF
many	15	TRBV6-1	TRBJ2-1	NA	TGTGCCAGCAGCTCCGGGAGTCCTTCCTACAATGAGCAGTTCTTC	CASSSGSPSYNEQFF
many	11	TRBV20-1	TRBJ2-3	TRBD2	TGCAGTGCACGCGGGGGAGATACGCAGTATTTT	CSARGGDTQYF
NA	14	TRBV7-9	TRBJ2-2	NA	TGTGCCAGCAGCTTACCAGTTGACACCGGGGAGCTGTTTTTT	CASSLPVDTGELFF
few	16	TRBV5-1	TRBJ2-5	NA	TGCGCCAGCAGCTTGGGGGGCCACGGGGCTCAAGAGACCCAGTACTTC	CASSLGGHGAQETQYF
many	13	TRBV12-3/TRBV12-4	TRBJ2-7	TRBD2	TGTGCCAGCACCCTAGCGGGAAATTACGAGCAGTACTTC	CASTLAGNYEQYF